In this sample, the clone carrying this T cell receptor (beta chain) turned up once. Its ends do not fully match the called genes, so a read error is possible. Germline V gene lookup returns CDR1 LGHNA and CDR2 YSLEER. The CDR3 has 15 amino acids. The sample comes from a study of long-term antiretroviral therapy in people with HIV. Run at survey level, the immunoSEQ assay was version v3.0. Method: immunoSEQ multiplex PCR; TCRdb's copy keeps in-frame clones and lacks some. This table holds about 24,000 clones, roughly 88% found once. The receptor's source is a man in his fifties or sixties with HIV. The rearrangement uses TRBV4-3 and TRBJ1-1; tentative D call: TRBD1 (5 bases). Source: unsorted PBMCs, taken 3 years after starting antiretroviral therapy. CDR3 nucleotide sequence: TGCGCCAGCAGCCAAGTGGGACGGAGGAACGCTGAAGCTTTCTTT. It translates to CASSQVGRRNAEAFF.